These 27 T cell receptor beta chains came from one sample sequenced in a study of blood T cells in healthy people across ages. Combining a sample-barcoded 5' primer with a J-beta primer mix, a second PCR ran for roughly 7 to 12 cycles. TCRdb re-analysed the 5' RACE reads in MiXCR, keeping a single row per CDR3 protein. Here the sample spans under 850,000 distinct CDR3 sequences, around 34% being singletons. Sequenced: blood. These receptors all stem from a man younger than 30 in good health.

This clonotype was seen repeatedly, ten times or more. Written as DNA, the CDR3 is TGTGCCAGCAACTCGGGACCGTACTCCTACGAGCAGTACTTC. Its protein is CASNSGPYSYEQYF. J is TRBJ2-7 and V is TRBV5-6, with D possibly being TRBD1 or TRBD2 (5 bases each). Germline loops: CDR1 SGHDT, CDR2 YYEEEE. The ends were cut back, 6 bases at V and 0 bases at J, with 13 bases in the middle. This CDR3 is built from 14 residues.

The CDR3 sequence: CASSYWGRTEAFF. As DNA, the CDR3 is TGTGCCAGCAGTTACTGGGGCAGGACTGAAGCTTTCTTT. This chain uses TRBV6-5 with TRBJ1-1, with D possibly being TRBD1 (5 bases). The CDR3 is made up of 13 amino acids. V lost 1 base to trimming and J lost 5 bases, with 8 bases between them. Germline V CDR1 and CDR2: MNHEY, SVGAGI.

This clonotype came up many times. The CDR3 nucleotides read TGTGCCAGCAGCTTGGATTCTGATCCCAAAAACATTCAGTACTTC. Translated: CASSLDSDPKNIQYF. The chain links TRBV5-4 to TRBJ2-4; the D is unclear. CDR1 and CDR2 (germline): SGHNT, YYREEE (reference sequence). The V gene lost 0 bases and the J gene lost 2 bases, with 9 bases spanning the gap. CDR3 size: 15 residues.

The chain employs TRBV7-2 and TRBJ2-5; 11 nucleotides line up with TRBD2. Germline-derived CDR1 and CDR2 are SGHTA and FQGNSA. Germline trimming cut 1 base from V and 4 bases from J; bases unmatched to any gene: 5. The CDR3 runs to 16 residues. The CDR3 bases are TGTGCCAGCAGCTTAGATCTAGCGGGGGGCCCAGAGACCCAGTACTTC. This gives the protein CASSLDLAGGPETQYF.

The table lists this clonotype with many counts. The chain is built from TRBV20-1 and TRBJ2-4; D is undetermined. V was shortened by 3 bases and J by 0 bases, with 12 bases between the two germline ends. The CDR3 totals 15 residues. CDR1 is DFQATT and CDR2 is SNEGSKA in the germline V gene (reference sequence). In DNA form, the CDR3 reads TGCAGTGCTAGTCAGCCAGCTCTAGCCAAAAACATTCAGTACTTC. Its protein is CSASQPALAKNIQYF.

V is TRBV5-1 and J is TRBJ2-3, with TRBD1 matching 7 bases. V was clipped by 1 base and J by 2 bases; unmatched bases: 7. Germline loops: CDR1 SGHRS, CDR2 YFSETQ. The CDR3 sequence is 16 residues long. CDR3 coding DNA: TGCGCCAGCAGCTTGACAGGGGCGGGCGTCACAGATACGCAGTATTTT. Protein product: CASSLTGAGVTDTQYF.

This clonotype was detected only a few times. The chain employs TRBV4-1 and TRBJ2-4, with TRBD1 as a possible D gene (6 bases). Per germline, CDR1 MGHRA and CDR2 YSYEKL. V lost 0 bases, J lost 13 bases, and 16 bases lay in between. CDR3 size: 14 residues. The CDR3 sequence: CASSQDHGGNEQYF. DNA for the CDR3: TGCGCCAGCAGCCAAGATCATGGGGGCAATGAGCAGTACTTC.

V is TRBV4-1 and J is TRBJ1-5; no firm D call. Germline assignment: CDR1 MGHRA and CDR2 YSYEKL. The CDR3 consists of 15 residues. V was clipped by 3 bases and J by 3 bases, with 12 bases between them. The CDR3 DNA follows: TGCGCCAGCAGCCATGGCGACCGATTCAATCAGCCCCAGCATTTT. It translates to CASSHGDRFNQPQHF.

This clonotype has more than one count but fewer than ten. The J gene is TRBJ1-2, the V gene TRBV4-3; D is perhaps TRBD1 (5 bases). Germline CDR1 reads LGHNA; CDR2 reads YSLEER. Trimming took 1 base from V and 2 from J, leaving 14 bases between them. The CDR3 is made up of 16 amino acids. The CDR3 sequence is CASSQGPAGSNYGYTF. In nucleotides, the CDR3 is TGCGCCAGCAGCCAAGGACCGGCAGGGTCCAACTATGGCTACACCTTC.

This chain connects TRBV3-1 to TRBJ2-2; D not resolved. The CDR3 loop spans 13 amino acids. Germline V gene data show CDR1 as LGHDT and CDR2 as YNNKEL (reference sequence). V lost 0 bases to trimming and J lost 5 bases, with 4 bases between them. CDR3 nucleotide sequence: TGTGCCAGCAGCCAAGATATGACCGGGGAGCTGTTTTTT. Translating gives CASSQDMTGELFF.

To note about this clonotype: This may be a read error: a much more frequent sequence differs by one nucleotide. The chain combines TRBV9 with TRBJ2-7, with 11 bases lining up with TRBD2. V trimming: 0 bases; J trimming: 7 bases; junction bases outside the gene matches: 9. Germline lookup yields CDR1 SGDLS and CDR2 YYNGEE. The CDR3 is 16 amino acids. The CDR3 sequence: CASSVGLAGLMNEQYF. For the CDR3, the DNA is TGTGCCAGCAGCGTAGGACTAGCGGGGCTTATGAATGAGCAGTACTTC.

The genes are TRBV28 and TRBJ2-5, with D perhaps matching TRBD1 or TRBD2 (6 bases each). This CDR3 contains 12 residues. V was shortened by 6 bases and J by 3 bases, with 8 bases between the two germline ends. Germline lookup yields CDR1 MDHEN and CDR2 SYDVKM. The CDR3 protein is CASRGGEETQYF. The DNA of the CDR3 is TGTGCCAGCAGGGGGGGCGAAGAGACCCAGTACTTC.

The V gene is TRBV21-1, the J gene TRBJ1-4; the DNA was not used to check the table's D call, TRBD1. TRBV21-1 is listed as a pseudogene. The CDR3 length is 14 residues. CDR3 in DNA: TGTGCCAGCAGCAACCTCCGGGACAACGAAAAACTGTTTTTT. This encodes CASSNLRDNEKLFF.

This clonotype was seen ten or more times. The chain has TRBV9 and TRBJ2-1; 7 bases line up with TRBD2. The V gene end was trimmed by 0 bases and the J gene end by 7 bases; junction bases not matched to a gene: 4. CDR1 is SGDLS, CDR2 YYNGEE, per germline. This CDR3 has 14 residues. The CDR3 coding sequence is TGTGCCAGCAGCGTAGCCGGGGGGAGGAATGAGCAGTTCTTC. Protein sequence: CASSVAGGRNEQFF.

This chain uses TRBV12-3 or TRBV12-4 with TRBJ1-1, with unresolved D. Trimming stripped 7 bases from V and 1 base from J, with 10 bases between. CDR3 length: 13 residues. The CDR3 spells CASTDRPNTEAFF. In nucleotides, the CDR3 is TGTGCCAGCACCGACCGCCCGAACACTGAAGCTTTCTTT.

The genes are TRBV6-1 and TRBJ2-1; tentatively, D is TRBD2 (6 bases). V lost 2 bases and J lost 1, with 18 bases in between. The CDR3 spans 18 residues. Germline V lookup: CDR1 MNHNS, CDR2 SASEGT. CDR3: CASSENVGWGVSYNEQFF. The CDR3 bases are TGTGCCAGCAGTGAAAATGTAGGATGGGGGGTTTCCTACAATGAGCAGTTCTTC.

This clonotype was observed at least ten times. This chain uses TRBV12-3 or TRBV12-4 with TRBJ2-4, with D possibly TRBD1 on 6 matching bases. CDR3 length: 16 residues. The V end lost 5 bases, the J end lost 0 bases, and 14 bases lay between the germline ends. The DNA for the CDR3 is TGTGCCAGCAGTCCTCGGCGGACAGTAGCCAAAAACATTCAGTACTTC. This translates into CASSPRRTVAKNIQYF.

In regard to this clonotype: A much bigger clone sits one base away, suggesting this may be a read error. The J gene is TRBJ2-7, the V gene TRBV7-9; 10 bases align to TRBD1. This CDR3 contains 15 residues. From germline, CDR1 is SEHNR and CDR2 FQNEAQ (reference sequence). V lost 4 bases, J lost 7 bases, and 10 bases stayed unmatched. CDR3 region: CASSSGTGEDNEQYF. DNA for the CDR3: TGTGCCAGCAGCTCCGGGACAGGGGAGGACAATGAGCAGTACTTC.

This chain joins TRBV27 and TRBJ1-1; 9 bases match TRBD1. CDR1 is MNHEY, CDR2 SMNVEV, per germline (reference sequence). With V trimmed by 5 bases and J by 6 bases, 10 bases remained unmatched. The CDR3 has 15 amino acids. The CDR3 DNA reads as TGTGCCAGCAGTAATTACCGGGACAGGGCCGCTGAAGCTTTCTTT. As protein: CASSNYRDRAAEAFF.

As for this clonotype: At one of its ends the junction is not consistent with the germline gene, which may arise from a read error. V and J are TRBV7-2 and TRBJ2-6; D is unclear. The CDR3 loop spans 16 amino acids. Germline lookup yields CDR1 SGHTA and CDR2 FQGNSA. In DNA form, the CDR3 reads TGTGCCAGCAGCTTAGCGTTTAGCTCTGGGACCAACGTCCTGACTTTC. Its translation: CASSLAFSSGTNVLTF.

The V and J genes are TRBV6-5 and TRBJ1-6; D is unresolved. The CDR3 is 14 residues long. Germline V CDR1 and CDR2: MNHEY, SVGAGI. Trimming shortened V by 7 bases and J by 8 bases, and 15 bases separated the two germline ends. The CDR3 nucleotides read TGTGCCAGCACCGCAGCGGGGTTGTATTCACCCCTCCACTTT. Its protein product is CASTAAGLYSPLHF.

The chain joins TRBV7-3 to TRBJ2-2, with D tentatively TRBD2 (6 bases). V was pared by 1 base and J by 4 bases, with 13 bases between. This CDR3 spans 16 amino acids. The germline V gene encodes CDR1 SGHTA and CDR2 FQGTGA. This chain's CDR3 is CASSLNGAGLTGELFF. In DNA form, the CDR3 reads TGTGCCAGCAGCTTAAACGGCGCGGGGCTCACCGGGGAGCTGTTTTTT.

This clonotype turned up a few times. The rearrangement links TRBV3-1 to TRBJ1-1, with D unclear. The germline V and J ends were trimmed by 4 bases and 3 bases, with 9 bases remaining between them. CDR3 length equals 13 residues. The germline CDR1 and CDR2 sequences are LGHDT and YNNKEL (reference sequence). CDR3 amino acids: CASSPPGDTEAFF. In nucleotides, the CDR3 is TGTGCCAGCAGCCCCCCGGGTGACACTGAAGCTTTCTTT.

This clonotype has just a few counts. This chain connects TRBV7-9 to TRBJ1-4; 7 bases fit TRBD1. With 5 bases clipped from V and 5 bases from J, the junction kept 11 bases outside the gene matches. This CDR3 comprises 16 residues. Germline lookup yields CDR1 SEHNR and CDR2 FQNEAQ (reference sequence). The CDR3 loop reads CASSLVPTGQNEKLFF. The CDR3, as DNA: TGTGCCAGCAGCCTTGTCCCGACAGGGCAGAATGAAAAACTGTTTTTT.

The table lists this clonotype with many counts. This sequence joins TRBV5-1 and TRBJ2-5, with 11 bases matching TRBD2. V shed 4 bases and J 1 base; nucleotides not matched to a gene: 9. Germline V CDR1 and CDR2: SGHRS, YFSETQ. The CDR3 runs to 17 residues. CDR3: CASSASGLAVTQETQYF. The CDR3 DNA reads as TGCGCCAGCAGCGCCTCGGGACTAGCGGTTACCCAAGAGACCCAGTACTTC.

V is TRBV7-2 and J is TRBJ1-5; D is undetermined. The CDR3 is made up of 13 amino acids. V gave up 2 bases and J gave up 7 bases, with 9 bases separating them. Germline V lookup: CDR1 SGHTA, CDR2 FQGNSA. DNA of the CDR3: TGTGCCAGCAGCTTAATGGGTCGGCAGCCCCAGCATTTT. It encodes CASSLMGRQPQHF.

This clonotype has more than one count but fewer than ten. This chain connects TRBV6-5 to TRBJ2-7; TRBD1 agrees at 9 bases. This CDR3 spans 14 amino acids. The J segment lost 5 bases and the V segment lost 2 bases, leaving 4 bases of the junction unmatched. Germline CDR1 and CDR2: MNHEY and SVGAGI. CDR3 amino acids: CASSYGTGSDEQYF. The CDR3 DNA follows: TGTGCCAGCAGTTACGGGACAGGGTCCGACGAGCAGTACTTC.